This T cell receptor beta chain was documented in a study of T cell responses to AZD1222 COVID-19 vaccine (dated by TCRdb to about 2021). Study-level background: A total of under 250 trial participants underwent TCR sequencing, of whom about 200 had received two doses of AZD1222 and 26 had received two doses of the MenACWY control vaccine. Trial participants were enrolled by age into 18-55, 56-69 and 70-plus year subgroups, with 148, 28 and 57 TCR-sequenced participants respectively. The research as a whole found: Conclusions about previously exposed vaccinees were limited because only six AZD1222 recipients were SARS-CoV-2 seropositive at baseline. After two AZD1222 doses, both the breadth and the depth of spike-specific TCRs were significantly higher than at day 0 and than in MenACWY recipients. Participants were mostly white British, with more females than males. The authors suggested clonal diversity may have been underestimated. Epitopes outside the regions mutated in the B.1.351 and B.1.1.7 variants were reportedly recognized by nearly half of the unique spike-specific TCRs. In the small 56-69-year group, the increase in depth fell short of significance, most likely because of low power. The whole spike protein was spanned by vaccine-associated CD4 TCRs, and dominant responses were seen in regions 160-218 and 743-854. Because no samples from the day 14 peak response were available, repertoires could be characterized only after the peak T cell response.

The time point label for this specimen denotes: about 28 days (+/-7) after the second vaccine dose. AZD1222 recipients whose second dose came at about 4 weeks and those whose second dose came at about 12 weeks were combined into one group, since spike-specific TCR depth and breadth did not differ between the two schedules. Samples from vaccinated people were obtained from the UK trials COV001 and COV002, which included a single-blind randomized controlled phase 2/3 trial of AZD1222 (ChAdOx1 nCoV-19) in healthy adults. For TCRbeta chain sequencing, PBMC samples from trial participants were taken at day 0 and at day 28 after the second dose. Note on this clone: What this receptor recognizes is not known. The sample holds no much larger clone one base away, and base qualities are not on file.

The CDR3 regions of human TCRbeta chains were analyzed by immunosequencing. Regarding the original processing steps: TCRs in the repertoires were matched against a reference library of SARS-CoV-2-specific TCRs that had been generated with the MIRA antigen-specificity platform. Breadth was defined as the fraction of unique TCRs that were SARS-CoV-2-associated, and depth was defined as the fraction of total T cells that were SARS-CoV-2-associated. Using the MIRA data, each spike-specific TCR was assigned both to the spike region to which the TCR was reactive and to a CD4 or CD8 class. Log10-transformed breadth and depth values were compared by one-way ANOVA with Sidak's multiple comparisons tests. The table comes from immuneACCESS by way of TCRdb, which keeps in-frame sequences with V and J called. Part of the clones is missing from these tables; in studies checked, under half for an unresolved V gene and the rest for unknown reasons. The V and J calls and the clone size are those of that table, but D and trimming were determined from the DNA. The sample table holds about 150,000 clones, of which roughly 90% were seen once. The ten largest clones take up approximately 1.4% of the sample.

Per the germline V gene (reference sequence), SGHKS is the CDR1 and YYEKEE is the CDR2. The CDR3 holds 17 amino acids from the cysteine to the phenylalanine. The CDR3 DNA has 51 bases and is translated from base 1. V trim: 4 bases; J trim: 0 bases; unmatched bases: 12. This specimen was peripheral blood, taken 28 days after the second AZD1222 dose. In this chain, TRBV5-5 is recombined with TRBJ1-1; 7 nucleotides in the junction match TRBD1. This sequence originates from an adult who received the AZD1222 COVID-19 vaccine. For the CDR3, the sequence is CASSPTVRGHMNTEAFF. At the DNA level, the sequence is TGTGCCAGCAGCCCTACAGTAAGGGGGCACATGAACACTGAAGCTTTCTTT.